This is a list of T cell receptor beta chains from one sample in a study of cytomegalovirus exposure and HLA in healthy donors. Clones were read by immunoSEQ multiplex PCR, and TCRdb kept only the in-frame ones, dropping some. The table has over 100,000 clones, approximately 70% seen once; the top ten hold 5.4%. Material for sequencing was PBMCs. The receptors here all came from a woman in her 70s in good health and CMV-seropositive. Each CDR3 is given without its conserved first and last residue. Fields, in order: clone size, V gene, J gene, CDR3 protein. Only part of the rows carry a size: once, few, many, or a class if the clone is expanded.

>.|TRBV30|TRBJ1-6
ACWTGREPLH
>.|TRBV6-5|TRBJ1-4
ASSTQGWGEKLF
>.|TRBV5-4|TRBJ1-5
ASSLGQGSNQPQH
>.|TRBV7-2|TRBJ2-3
ASRDRGTDTQY
>.|TRBV6-5|TRBJ1-6
ASSYFTGTNSPLH
>few|TRBV10-3|TRBJ2-1
AIRARAGEAYNEQF
>.|TRBV2|TRBJ1-4
ASTLSSSGGANEKLF
>.|TRBV30|TRBJ2-7
AWGRGQGSYEQY
>.|TRBV6-5|TRBJ1-2
ASSYRSSYGYT
>.|TRBV19|TRBJ1-1
ATRGNTEAF
>.|TRBV2|TRBJ2-5
ASRLPGQSQETQY
>.|TRBV18|TRBJ2-1
ASSPGEAYNEQF
>.|TRBV18|TRBJ1-1
ASSPGGSTEAF
>.|TRBV2|TRBJ1-2
ASYRLSFYGYT
>.|TRBV5-1|TRBJ2-3
ASRGSGSPTKDTQY
>.|TRBV7-8|TRBJ1-1
ASSARQGGLLNTEAF
>.|TRBV6-5|TRBJ2-7
ASSYSDRGSYEQY
>.|TRBV7-6|TRBJ2-7
ASSAPSDEQY
>.|TRBV7-8|TRBJ1-3
ASTEGVYSGNTIY
>.|TRBV7-2|TRBJ1-2
ASSLVQGRVGYGYT
>.|TRBV27|TRBJ2-1
ASSRYNEQF
>.|TRBV29-1|TRBJ2-3
SASTSGSDTQY
>.|TRBV5-4|TRBJ1-4
ASSLRGTTNEKLF
>.|TRBV20-1|TRBJ1-1
SARDSTEAF
>.|TRBV6-1|TRBJ1-6
ASSTDAGVSPLH
>.|TRBV2|TRBJ2-3
ASILAGGGGDTQY
>.|TRBV29-1|TRBJ2-5
SASSVGGQETQY
>.|TRBV2|TRBJ1-1
ASSPDRGEAF
>.|TRBV4-3|TRBJ1-2
ASSRDIGGGYT
>few|TRBV6-6|TRBJ2-7
ASSLMQGLGEQY
>.|TRBV10-3|TRBJ1-6
AISDTGDSPLH
>.|TRBV6-5|TRBJ1-6
ASSYFGTGNSPLH
>.|TRBV6-5|TRBJ1-4
ASSYTGQGNEKLF
>.|TRBV2|TRBJ1-4
ASSVDRAVSEKLF
>.|TRBV5-1|TRBJ2-1
ASSLYGTRTDEQF
>once|TRBV2|TRBJ2-1
ASKKQGSSYNEQF
>.|TRBV18|TRBJ2-5
ASSPSGIWETQY
>.|TRBV7-6|TRBJ1-5
ASSPGQGTHQPQH
>.|TRBV10-3|TRBJ2-5
AISVRGGQRSQETQY
>few|TRBV6-5|TRBJ1-4
ASSRGATNEKLF
>.|TRBV14|TRBJ1-6
ASSHPAGEVRRYSPLH
>few|TRBV30|TRBJ2-5
AWSPAGEETQY
>.|TRBV5-5|TRBJ1-5
ASSLSGIIGQPQH
>.|TRBV5-5|TRBJ1-1
ASSFHGDTEAF
>few|TRBV7-8|TRBJ1-5
ASGYGQGANQPQH
>once|TRBV4-3|TRBJ1-1
ASSQDFKLNTEAF